The clone carrying this T cell receptor (beta chain) was recorded once. Trimming took 6 bases from V and 1 from J, leaving 11 bases between them. Germline CDR1 and CDR2: MDHEN and SYDVKM. This CDR3 has 14 amino acids. Profiling relied on immunoSEQ multiplex PCR, and the TCRdb table lists in-frame clones only, not all of them. The data contain about half a million clones, approximately 85% of them singletons. These data are taken from a study of blood T cell repertoires in COVID-19. This TCR derives from a human donor in a cohort sampled during active COVID-19. Sequencing was performed on peripheral blood. The chain uses TRBV28 and TRBJ2-3; unclear D gene. Here the CDR3 DNA reads TGTGCCAGCAGCCGCCCCCCAGGCACAGATACGCAGTATTTT. Amino acids: CASSRPPGTDTQYF.